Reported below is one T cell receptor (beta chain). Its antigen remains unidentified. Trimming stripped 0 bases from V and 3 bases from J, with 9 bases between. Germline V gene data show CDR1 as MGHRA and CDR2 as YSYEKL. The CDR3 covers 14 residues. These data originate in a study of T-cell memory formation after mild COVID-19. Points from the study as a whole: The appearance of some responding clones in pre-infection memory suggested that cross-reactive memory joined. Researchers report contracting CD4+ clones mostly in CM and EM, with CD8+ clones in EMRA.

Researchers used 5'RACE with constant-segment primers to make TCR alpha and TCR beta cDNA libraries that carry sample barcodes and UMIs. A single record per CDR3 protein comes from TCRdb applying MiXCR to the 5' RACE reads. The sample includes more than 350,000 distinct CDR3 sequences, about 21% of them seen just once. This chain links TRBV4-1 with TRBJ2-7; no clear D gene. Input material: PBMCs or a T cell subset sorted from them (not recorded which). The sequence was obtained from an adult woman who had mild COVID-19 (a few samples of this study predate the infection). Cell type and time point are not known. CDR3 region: CASSQDNSDYEQYF. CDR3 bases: TGCGCCAGCAGCCAAGACAACTCGGACTACGAGCAGTACTTC.